Reported below is one TCR beta chain. The V gene lost 1 base and the J gene lost 3 bases, with 10 bases spanning the gap. The CDR3 has 14 amino acids. From germline, CDR1 is SGHRS and CDR2 YFSETQ. Original methodology: Amplification of reference gene primers was used by the study to estimate nucleated cell counts. Sequencing was performed with immunoSEQ multiplex PCR; in TCRdb, only in-frame clones are kept and a portion is missing. The V and J calls and clone size come from that table; D and trimming were worked out from the DNA. This sample has some 110,000 clones, with roughly 88% found just once. This sample was taken from a study of blood T cell repertoires in COVID-19. Study background: Samples representing acute and convalescent COVID-19 were sourced from the United States, Italy and Spain.

The sample taken for sequencing was peripheral blood. This sequence was found in a woman between 70 and 85 years old with acute or convalescent COVID-19. The genes are TRBV5-1 and TRBJ1-2; D not resolved. In nucleotides, the CDR3 is TGCGCCAGCAGCTTGAGCACCGGAGACTATGGCTACACCTTC. Translating gives CASSLSTGDYGYTF.